The T cell receptor beta chain under discussion was sequenced for a study of early T cells in non-severe SARS-CoV-2 infection. From the 5' RACE reads, TCRdb called clonotypes with MiXCR, one entry per CDR3 protein. This table holds roughly 40,000 distinct CDR3 sequences, less than 6.5% found once. This clonotype was observed a handful of times. What it binds is unknown. Study observations and caveats: Private and CD4 specificities were missed by VDJdb matching, skewed to anti-spike CD8.

The CDR3 runs 12 residues. Germline loops: CDR1 SQVTM, CDR2 ANQGSEA. V was trimmed by 7 bases and J by 5 bases, leaving 12 bases between them. Sequencing used whole blood, obtained at baseline. The clonotype comes from an adult who was a healthcare worker with PCR-confirmed SARS-CoV-2 infection or an uninfected control (not recorded which). The chain recombines TRBV29-1 with TRBJ2-1, with D tentatively TRBD1 or TRBD2 (5 bases each). The CDR3 DNA reads as TGCAGCGCCGGGAACAGGAACAATGAGCAGTTCTTC. Translating it yields CSAGNRNNEQFF.